This T cell receptor beta chain comes out of a study of regulatory T cells in long-lasting Graves disease. V gave up 4 bases and J gave up 5 bases; unmatched junction bases: 10. The CDR3 is made up of 15 amino acids. Per the germline V gene, CDR1 is ENHRY and CDR2 is SYGVKD. Time point in this sample: newly diagnosed GD, antithyroid drugs for less than 3 months. Researchers made the TCR library from RNA that was extracted from PBMCs. Arm-PCR of CDR3 regions and iRepertoire HTBI primers were used to build TCR beta libraries. TCRdb re-derived calls from the multiplex PCR reads in MiXCR, one entry per CDR3 protein. Among a few hundred thousand distinct CDR3 sequences, 12% were seen once, and the ten largest hold under 20%. This sample was shared with a second study, whose subject was T cells in Graves' hyperthyroidism and ophthalmopathy.

This receptor was obtained from a woman between 18 and 29 years old with Graves disease. The V call is TRBV10-3, the J call TRBJ1-1; 7 bases fit TRBD1. Sequences were derived from peripheral blood mononuclear cells (PBMCs), sampled at new diagnosis, from a patient treated with antithyroid drugs. CDR3 residues: CAISGVTGEWTEAFF. The CDR3 coding sequence is TGTGCCATCAGTGGCGTAACAGGGGAGTGGACTGAAGCTTTCTTT.